The 26 T cell receptor beta chains below were found in one sample sequenced in a study of patients and donors after allogeneic stem cell transplantation (dated by TCRdb to about 2020). The receptor library was made with RT-PCR. The sequencing machine was a NextSeq 550. The public reads were reprocessed in TCRdb via fastp at Q25 and MiXCR, keeping in-frame beta chains. When rows share a CDR3 protein, they turn into one entry using the most common DNA and genes. The sample table lists around 150,000 distinct CDR3 sequences, approximately 28% of them with a count of one. Clones ranked in the top ten supply around 3% of the sample. Sequencing used blood, either unsorted or a sorted T cell fraction (not recorded which). These receptors all stem from a human donor who was either an allogeneic HSCT recipient or a stem cell or donor lymphocyte infusion donor (not recorded which). It is not recorded whose cells these are; they may come from a transplant donor.

The genes are TRBV6-5 and TRBJ1-1, with D possibly TRBD1 on 6 matching bases. The V gene lost 2 bases and the J gene lost 2 bases, with 18 bases spanning the gap. This CDR3 is built from 17 residues. Germline lookup yields CDR1 MNHEY and CDR2 SVGAGI. CDR3 nucleotide sequence: TGTGCCAGCAGTTACGCCGTGGGGGGCGAGTTAAACACTGAAGCTTTCTTT. As protein: CASSYAVGGELNTEAFF.

The chain couples TRBV20-1 to TRBJ1-2; TRBD1 aligns across 10 bases. This CDR3 has 13 amino acids. Trimming took 6 bases from V and 1 from J; bases not matched to a gene: 2. Germline lookup yields CDR1 DFQATT and CDR2 SNEGSKA (reference sequence). CDR3 coding DNA: TGCAGTGCACGGACAGGGGGTAACTATGGCTACACCTTC. Translating it yields CSARTGGNYGYTF.

The rearrangement links TRBV29-1 to TRBJ2-3; D may be TRBD2 (6 bases). This CDR3 has 14 amino acids. CDR1 and CDR2 from the germline V gene are SQVTM and ANQGSEA. The CDR3 DNA is TGCAGTCACCGTGGGGGGAGCCCCACAGATACGCAGTATTTT. Translation: CSHRGGSPTDTQYF.

This clonotype has ten or more counts. This chain links TRBV24-1 with TRBJ1-5; D not resolved. V was cut by 5 bases and J by 10 bases, with 14 bases left in between. The V gene's germline CDR1 is KGHDR and CDR2 SFDVKD. The CDR3 is made up of 13 amino acids. This CDR3 is CATSAHLKGPQHF. The CDR3 coding sequence is TGTGCCACCAGTGCCCACCTGAAAGGCCCCCAGCATTTT.

This clonotype was recorded a few times. V and J are TRBV24-1 and TRBJ1-1; maybe TRBD1 (6 bases). The V gene's germline CDR1 is KGHDR and CDR2 SFDVKD. V lost 9 bases and J 11 bases, leaving 18 bases between the germline ends. CDR3 length: 12 amino acids. CDR3 region: CATGGTTQTAFF. The CDR3 coding sequence is TGTGCCACCGGAGGGACAACGCAGACGGCTTTCTTT.

The chain is built from TRBV6-1 and TRBJ2-1; tentatively, D is TRBD2 (6 bases). The V end lost 3 bases, the J end lost 4 bases, and 22 bases lay between the germline ends. The CDR3 loop spans 18 amino acids. Germline values: CDR1 MNHNS, CDR2 SASEGT. The CDR3 here is CASSEVLRKRAGYNEQFF. CDR3 DNA: TGTGCCAGCAGTGAGGTCCTTAGGAAGCGGGCGGGTTACAATGAGCAGTTCTTC.

This clonotype was counted between two and nine times. The chain joins TRBV11-2 to TRBJ2-5; D remains ambiguous. CDR1 and CDR2 (germline): SGHAT, FQNNGV. This CDR3 region has 13 residues. The ends were cut back, 1 base at V and 5 bases at J, with 8 bases in the middle. CDR3 amino acids: CASSLGPLETQYF. The CDR3 DNA follows: TGTGCCAGCAGCTTAGGACCCCTGGAGACCCAGTACTTC.

The chain combines TRBV28 with TRBJ2-3; no definite D call. The length of the CDR3 is 12 residues. V was clipped by 3 bases and J by 4 bases, with 5 bases between them. The germline gives CDR1 MDHEN, CDR2 SYDVKM. CDR3 nucleotide sequence: TGTGCCAGCAGTTTTAACGCAGATACGCAGTATTTT. Its translation is CASSFNADTQYF.

The rearrangement links TRBV4-3 to TRBJ2-2; maybe TRBD1 (5 bases). The V gene lost 0 bases and the J gene lost 0 bases, with 14 bases spanning the gap. Germline-derived CDR1 and CDR2 are LGHNA and YSLEER. This CDR3 has 18 residues. CDR3 region: CASSQEGPGRSNTGELFF. The CDR3 DNA follows: TGCGCCAGCAGCCAAGAGGGCCCAGGGCGATCGAACACCGGGGAGCTGTTTTTT.

This clonotype was counted only a few times. The chain employs TRBV24-1 and TRBJ2-1; D unclear. The CDR3 is 13 residues long. Trimming stripped 3 bases from V and 6 bases from J, with 8 bases between. CDR1 and CDR2 (germline): KGHDR, SFDVKD. CDR3 protein: CATSDTTINEQFF. In DNA, the CDR3 is TGTGCCACCAGTGATACGACAATCAATGAGCAGTTCTTC.

This chain links TRBV20-1 with TRBJ2-1, with a tentative D call TRBD1 (7 bases). Germline CDR1 DFQATT, CDR2 SNEGSKA (reference sequence). The V end was cut by 0 bases, the J end by 3 bases, with 12 bases between. The CDR3 consists of 15 residues. Here the CDR3 DNA reads TGCAGTGCTAGAGATCCGCAGGGGGGCTACAATGAGCAGTTCTTC. Its translation: CSARDPQGGYNEQFF.

A few counts support this clonotype. The chain has TRBV29-1 and TRBJ2-2; the D gene is possibly TRBD2 (5 bases). CDR3 size: 13 residues. V gave up 5 bases and J gave up 0 bases, with 7 bases separating them. Per the germline V gene, CDR1 is SQVTM and CDR2 is ANQGSEA. CDR3: CSVRGPNTGELFF. The CDR3 DNA follows: TGCAGCGTTCGAGGGCCGAACACCGGGGAGCTGTTTTTT.

The chain carries TRBV4-1 and TRBJ2-1, with D hard to call. Germline CDR1 is MGHRA and CDR2 is YSYEKL. The CDR3 has 12 amino acids. Trimming took off 3 bases at V and 4 bases at J, with 4 bases between the two ends. The CDR3 DNA is TGCGCCAGCAGCCATATTTACAATGAGCAGTTCTTC. It is translated as CASSHIYNEQFF.

This clonotype appeared many times. This chain uses TRBV19 with TRBJ1-2; TRBD1 matches at 8 bases. V trimming: 3 bases; J trimming: 2 bases; junction bases outside the gene matches: 17. The CDR3 consists of 19 residues. CDR1 LNHDA and CDR2 SQIVND come from the germline V gene (reference sequence). Here the CDR3 reads CASSIPTDRGRRVNYGYTF. The CDR3 bases are TGTGCCAGTAGTATCCCTACCGACAGGGGCCGACGAGTAAACTATGGCTACACCTTC.

This clonotype was seen repeatedly, ten times or more. The rearrangement links TRBV28 to TRBJ1-5; D is perhaps TRBD1 (6 bases). Trimming took 5 bases from V and 2 from J, leaving 13 bases between them. Germline V gene data show CDR1 as MDHEN and CDR2 as SYDVKM. The CDR3 contains 15 residues. This CDR3 is CASSHLRGGNQPQHF. DNA for the CDR3: TGTGCCAGCAGTCATCTAAGGGGGGGCAATCAGCCCCAGCATTTT.

The gene calls are TRBV12-3 or TRBV12-4 and TRBJ2-7, with D possibly being TRBD1 (7 bases). The CDR3 spans 13 residues. Trimming took 7 bases from V and 4 from J, leaving 14 bases between them. The CDR3, as DNA: TGTGCCAGCACAACAGCAGGGGGGTACGAGCAGTACTTC. Its protein product is CASTTAGGYEQYF.

This clonotype came up a few times. The gene calls are TRBV20-1 and TRBJ2-1; 14 bases are a match to TRBD2. The CDR3 runs to 19 residues. Germline V CDR1 and CDR2: DFQATT, SNEGSKA (reference sequence). DNA of the CDR3: TGCAGCCCAAGAACGCTGGGACTAGCGGGAGAATGGGACTACAATGAGCAGTTCTTC. It encodes CSPRTLGLAGEWDYNEQFF.

This clonotype was counted ten times or more. This sequence joins TRBV20-1 and TRBJ2-1; no definite D call. Germline V gene lookup returns CDR1 DFQATT and CDR2 SNEGSKA (reference sequence). The germline V and J ends were trimmed by 5 bases and 9 bases, with 14 bases remaining between them. CDR3 size: 12 residues. CDR3 in amino acids: CSAPRFWGEQFF. In nucleotides, the CDR3 is TGCAGTGCTCCGCGGTTTTGGGGTGAGCAGTTCTTC.

The chain recombines TRBV10-3 with TRBJ1-1; the D is unclear. Germline V gene data show CDR1 as ENHRY and CDR2 as SYGVKD. V gave up 10 bases and J gave up 1 base, with 13 bases separating them. The CDR3 has 13 residues. Here the CDR3 DNA reads TGTGCCACCAACCCGCGACAGAACACTGAAGCTTTCTTT. This translates into CATNPRQNTEAFF.

The sample holds a few counts of this clonotype. This chain links TRBV5-4 with TRBJ1-5; D gene unclear. Germline V gene data show CDR1 as SGHNT and CDR2 as YYREEE (reference sequence). The CDR3 runs to 14 residues. Trimming removed 4 bases from V and 5 bases from J, with 13 bases in between. The CDR3 DNA reads TGTGCCAGCAGCCCCGGACTAACGGATCAGCCCCAGCATTTT. Translation gives CASSPGLTDQPQHF.

This clonotype was picked up many times. The chain employs TRBV12-5 and TRBJ1-2; tentatively, D is TRBD1 (5 bases). Deletions cut 1 base from V and 4 bases from J, with 10 bases between. CDR1 is LGHNT, CDR2 FRNRAP, per germline. CDR3 length: 14 amino acids. The CDR3 DNA sequence: TGTGCTAGTGGTTTGGCAGACAGTCTCTATGGCTACACCTTC. Encoded protein: CASGLADSLYGYTF.

CDR3 in DNA: TGCGCCAGCAGCTTGGAAGGTCACCAAGAGACCCAGTACTTC. This encodes CASSLEGHQETQYF. The chain uses TRBV5-1 and TRBJ2-5; D gene unclear. The length of the CDR3 is 14 residues. From germline, CDR1 is SGHRS and CDR2 YFSETQ. Between the trimmed V and J ends, which lost 0 bases and 0 bases, there was a span of 6 bases.

This clonotype occurred a few times. CDR3 residues: CSVRAVWGTEAFF. DNA of the CDR3: TGCAGCGTTAGGGCAGTTTGGGGCACTGAAGCTTTCTTT. The chain uses TRBV29-1 and TRBJ1-1, with D unresolved. This CDR3 is 13 amino acids long. Trimming left V 5 bases short and J 4 bases short, with 14 bases between. The germline V gene has CDR1 SQVTM and CDR2 ANQGSEA.

This clonotype was detected only a few times. The chain is built from TRBV7-2 and TRBJ1-5; 8 nucleotides line up with TRBD1. This CDR3 has 14 residues. The germline CDR1 and CDR2 sequences are SGHTA and FQGNSA. V dropped 5 bases and J dropped 4; count of bases not matched to a gene: 4. DNA for the CDR3: TGTGCCAGCAGCACCCGACAGGGGAATCAGCCCCAGCATTTT. It specifies CASSTRQGNQPQHF. The variable domain in full, completed from reference TRBV7-2 and TRBJ1-5, reads GAGVSQSPSNKVTEKGKDVELRCDPISGHTALYWYRQSLGQGLEFLIYFQGNSAPDKSGLPSDRFSAERTGGSVSTLTIQRTQQEDSAVYLCASSTRQGNQPQHFGDGTRLSIL.

The table lists this clonotype with a count of one. The chain joins TRBV7-3 to TRBJ2-3; 15 bases line up with TRBD2. The CDR3 runs to 18 residues. V lost 5 bases to trimming and J lost 1 base; unmatched junction nucleotides: 7. CDR1 and CDR2 (germline): SGHTA, FQGTGA. The CDR3 nucleotides read TGTGCCAGCAGCCCTGGACTAGCGGGAGGGCCGCGCACAGATACGCAGTATTTT. Translation gives CASSPGLAGGPRTDTQYF. The full variable domain, in which reference TRBV7-3 and TRBJ2-3 provide the parts outside the CDR3, is GAGVSQTPSNKVTEKGKYVELRCDPISGHTALYWYRQSLGQGPEFLIYFQGTGAADDSGLPNDRFFAVRPEGSVSTLKIQRTERGDSAVYLCASSPGLAGGPRTDTQYFGPGTRLTVL.

This clonotype was seen more than once but under ten times. The CDR3 nucleotides read TGTGCCAGTACCCCGGGGGGATGGGAAAAACTGTTTTTT. It codes for CASTPGGWEKLFF. The rearrangement links TRBV12-3 or TRBV12-4 to TRBJ1-4, with D possibly matching TRBD1 (5 bases). The V end lost 9 bases, the J end lost 8 bases, and 16 bases lay between the germline ends. This CDR3 comprises 13 residues.